Sequencing of this T cell receptor beta chain was carried out in a study of T cells in Graves' hyperthyroidism and ophthalmopathy. The overall study: Peripheral blood specimens were obtained at initial diagnosis, prior to any treatment.

Trimming took off 4 bases at V and 5 bases at J, with 20 bases between the two ends. Germline V CDR1 and CDR2: LGHNA, YNFKEQ. The CDR3 consists of 16 residues. The investigators amplified TCR beta CDR3 regions from RNA transcripts. Using the HTBI primer set, a first-round RT-PCR was run on the TCR CDR3. Via MiXCR, TCRdb re-called the multiplex PCR reads, giving one row per CDR3 protein. The repertoire consists of under 400,000 distinct CDR3 sequences, with around a sixth occurring once and the leading ten covering about half. This receptor was identified in a woman aged 45-65 years with Graves' hyperthyroidism. The sequencing input was blood. This chain connects TRBV4-2 to TRBJ2-5, with D tentatively TRBD1 or TRBD2 (5 bases each). This CDR3 is CASSPPGPSSWETQYF. In nucleotides, the CDR3 is TGTGCCAGCAGCCCGCCGGGACCCTCTTCTTGGGAGACCCAGTACTTC.